Listed here are 18 T cell receptor beta chains from one sample, sequenced in a study of blood T cells in healthy people across ages. A sample-barcoded 5' primer and a J-beta primer mix were used in a second PCR of roughly 7 to 12 cycles. TCRdb ran MiXCR on the 5' RACE reads and lists one entry per CDR3 protein. In the table there are 920,000 or so distinct CDR3 sequences, around 45% of which are singletons. The sample consisted of blood. Every receptor here comes from a woman in her sixties in good health.

The CDR3 bases are TGTGCCAGCAGTCGTCCCGGGACAGGGTTCTACGAGCAGTACTTC. Encoded protein: CASSRPGTGFYEQYF. The chain employs TRBV28 and TRBJ2-7, with 9 bases fitting TRBD1. The CDR3 covers 15 residues. After removal of 5 bases from V and 3 bases from J, the junction contained 8 bases not matched to a gene. Germline values: CDR1 MDHEN, CDR2 SYDVKM.

This clonotype appeared a few times. The chain is built from TRBV7-9 and TRBJ1-2; 7 bases agree with TRBD1. This CDR3 is 15 amino acids long. J gave up 4 bases and V 1 base, and 6 bases lay outside the gene matches. CDR1 SEHNR and CDR2 FQNEAQ come from the germline V gene (reference sequence). CDR3 DNA: TGTGCCAGCAGCTTAGGCGACAGGGAAAGCTATGGCTACACCTTC. It encodes CASSLGDRESYGYTF.

The chain carries TRBV4-1 and TRBJ2-1; D gene ambiguous. There are 14 residues in the CDR3. Germline CDR1 MGHRA, CDR2 YSYEKL. Trimming left V 4 bases short and J 0 bases short, with 7 bases between. DNA for the CDR3: TGCGCCAGCAGCCCGGGCGCCTCCTACAATGAGCAGTTCTTC. It codes for CASSPGASYNEQFF.

This clonotype was detected once. CDR3 residues: CASSLVPSGGNEQFF. CDR3 nucleotides: TGCGCCAGCAGCTTGGTACCTAGCGGGGGCAATGAGCAGTTCTTC. The chain combines TRBV5-1 with TRBJ2-7; 10 bases fit TRBD2. The DNA end favors TRBJ2-1, so the J call may be wrong. The CDR3 is 15 residues long. Germline CDR1 SGHRS, CDR2 YFSETQ.

This clonotype was detected only a few times. The chain uses TRBV12-3 or TRBV12-4 and TRBJ1-5, with 7 bases identical to TRBD1. V trimming: 3 bases; J trimming: 6 bases; junction bases outside the gene matches: 8. The CDR3 extends over 15 amino acids. In nucleotides, the CDR3 is TGTGCCAGCAGTTTGTATTCAGGGGGTGGTCAGCCCCAGCATTTT. This codes for CASSLYSGGGQPQHF.

The rearrangement joins TRBV5-1 to TRBJ2-1, with 13 bases that match TRBD2. The germline V gene encodes CDR1 SGHRS and CDR2 YFSETQ. After removal of 0 bases from V and 6 bases from J, the junction contained 3 bases not matched to a gene. The CDR3 runs 16 residues. CDR3 in amino acids: CASSLATSGGFNEQFF. CDR3 DNA: TGCGCCAGCAGCTTGGCGACTAGCGGGGGGTTCAATGAGCAGTTCTTC. Using reference TRBV5-1 and TRBJ2-1 for the parts outside the CDR3, the full variable domain is KAGVTQTPRYLIKTRGQQVTLSCSPISGHRSVSWYQQTPGQGLQFLFEYFSETQRNKGNFPGRFSGRQFSNSRSEMNVSTLELGDSALYLCASSLATSGGFNEQFFGPGTRLTVL.

The V call is TRBV3-1, the J call TRBJ2-3; 11 bases match TRBD2. CDR1 and CDR2 from the germline V gene are LGHDT and YNNKEL (reference sequence). The CDR3 extends over 17 amino acids. V lost 0 bases, J lost 8 bases, and 10 bases stayed unmatched. CDR3 residues: CASSQDSRLAGIVTQYF. The DNA of the CDR3 is TGTGCCAGCAGCCAAGATTCCCGACTAGCGGGAATCGTTACGCAGTATTTT.

The rearrangement uses TRBV3-1 and TRBJ2-3; 13 bases agree with TRBD2. The CDR3 runs to 17 residues. With V trimmed by 7 bases and J by 4 bases, 11 bases remained unmatched. Germline V lookup: CDR1 LGHDT, CDR2 YNNKEL (reference sequence). This CDR3 reads CASTKTSGRSSADTQYF. The CDR3 coding sequence is TGTGCCAGCACTAAGACTAGCGGGAGGAGTTCGGCAGATACGCAGTATTTT.

Comments on this clonotype: A read error may produce the germline difference seen at one junction end. CDR3 protein: CANSWEREALQETQYF. In nucleotides, the CDR3 is TGTGCCAACAGCTGGGAGCGGGAGGCCCTCCAAGAGACCCAGTACTTC. The chain links TRBV11-2 to TRBJ2-5, with 9 bases matching TRBD2. The CDR3 covers 16 residues. The V gene's germline CDR1 is SGHAT and CDR2 FQNNGV.

The chain joins TRBV2 to TRBJ2-5, with a tentative D call TRBD2 (6 bases). The J call may be faulty, since TRBJ2-7 better matches the DNA end. The CDR3 covers 14 residues. Per the germline V gene, CDR1 is SNHLY and CDR2 is FYNNEI. CDR3: CASSEPAGLYEQYF. DNA for the CDR3: TGTGCCAGCAGTGAACCAGCGGGCCTCTACGAGCAGTACTTC.

This rearrangement joins TRBV6-2 or TRBV6-3 to TRBJ2-7; D is possibly TRBD2 (5 bases). Trimming cost V 6 bases and J 5 bases, with 11 bases left between them. The CDR3 sequence is 12 residues long. Germline CDR1 MNHEY, CDR2 SVGEGT. CDR3 in amino acids: CASSNQRDEQYF. DNA for the CDR3: TGTGCCAGCAGCAACCAGAGGGACGAGCAGTACTTC.

This clonotype came up a few times. This chain joins TRBV20-1 and TRBJ2-3; possible D gene TRBD2, 7 bases. The CDR3 is 18 amino acids. Deletions cut 0 bases from V and 0 bases from J, with 19 bases between. CDR1 and CDR2 from the germline V gene are DFQATT and SNEGSKA (reference sequence). CDR3 protein: CSARDFRGGLTSTDTQYF. The CDR3 nucleotides read TGCAGTGCTAGAGATTTTAGGGGGGGCCTTACTAGCACAGATACGCAGTATTTT.

The chain links TRBV5-1 to TRBJ1-2, with D possibly TRBD1 on 5 matching bases. The CDR3 length is 15 residues. Trimming took off 0 bases at V and 6 bases at J, with 15 bases between the two ends. Germline V gives CDR1 SGHRS, CDR2 YFSETQ. In nucleotides, the CDR3 is TGCGCCAGCAGCTTGGGGGACGGGAGGTGGGATGGCTACACCTTC. It translates to CASSLGDGRWDGYTF.

The V call is TRBV6-5, the J call TRBJ1-2, with TRBD1 as a possible D gene (5 bases). V gave up 0 bases and J gave up 3 bases, with 5 bases separating them. Germline V gene sequence: CDR1 MNHEY, CDR2 SVGAGI. This CDR3 is 13 amino acids long. This CDR3 is CASSYSTDYGYTF. The CDR3 DNA is TGTGCCAGCAGTTACTCGACAGACTATGGCTACACCTTC.

J is TRBJ2-4 and V is TRBV20-1; possible D gene TRBD1, 6 bases. V gave up 0 bases and J gave up 6 bases, with 18 bases separating them. CDR1 is DFQATT, CDR2 SNEGSKA, per germline (reference sequence). The CDR3 totals 16 residues. The CDR3 DNA is TGCAGTGCTAGAGATCTGGCAGGGGCGCTTAGAAACATTCAGTACTTC. Protein sequence: CSARDLAGALRNIQYF.

J is TRBJ2-5 and V is TRBV20-1; 9 bases line up with TRBD1. Germline V lookup: CDR1 DFQATT, CDR2 SNEGSKA (reference sequence). Trimming took 4 bases from V and 5 from J; bases not matched to a gene: 11. This CDR3 spans 15 amino acids. CDR3 nucleotide sequence: TGCAGTGCTACACACCCCGGGACAGGGTGGGAGACCCAGTACTTC. The encoded protein is CSATHPGTGWETQYF.

The rearrangement joins TRBV12-5 to TRBJ2-1, with TRBD2 matching 11 bases. Trimming cost V 2 bases and J 8 bases; bases outside gene matches: 8. Per the germline V gene, CDR1 is LGHNT and CDR2 is FRNRAP. The CDR3 length is 16 residues. In nucleotides, the CDR3 is TGTGCTAGTGGTTTGACGACTAGCGGGGCCCCTCATGAGCAGTTCTTC. Protein sequence: CASGLTTSGAPHEQFF.

This chain connects TRBV5-1 to TRBJ1-4, with D perhaps TRBD1 (6 bases). CDR1 is SGHRS, CDR2 YFSETQ, per germline. Trimming pared 4 bases from V and 8 bases from J, leaving 15 bases between. CDR3 size: 14 residues. The CDR3 sequence: CASSPDRVSEKLFF. The CDR3 DNA reads as TGCGCCAGCAGCCCGGACAGAGTGTCGGAAAAACTGTTTTTT.